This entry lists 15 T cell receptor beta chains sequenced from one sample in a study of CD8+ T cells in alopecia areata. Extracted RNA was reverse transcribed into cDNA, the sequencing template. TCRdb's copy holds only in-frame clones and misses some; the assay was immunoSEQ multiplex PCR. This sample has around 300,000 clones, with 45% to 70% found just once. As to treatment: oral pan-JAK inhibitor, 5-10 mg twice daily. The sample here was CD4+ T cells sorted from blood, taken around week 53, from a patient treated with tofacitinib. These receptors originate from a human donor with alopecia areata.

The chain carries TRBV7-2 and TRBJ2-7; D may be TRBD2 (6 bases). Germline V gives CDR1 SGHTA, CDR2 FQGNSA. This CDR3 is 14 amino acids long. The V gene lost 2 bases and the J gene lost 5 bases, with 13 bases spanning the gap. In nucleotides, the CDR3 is TGTGCCAGCAGCTTAAGTCCAGGGAGGAACGAGCAGTACTTC. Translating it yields CASSLSPGRNEQYF. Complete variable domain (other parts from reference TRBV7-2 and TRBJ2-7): GAGVSQSPSNKVTEKGKDVELRCDPISGHTALYWYRQSLGQGLEFLIYFQGNSAPDKSGLPSDRFSAERTGGSVSTLTIQRTQQEDSAVYLCASSLSPGRNEQYFGPGTRLTVT.

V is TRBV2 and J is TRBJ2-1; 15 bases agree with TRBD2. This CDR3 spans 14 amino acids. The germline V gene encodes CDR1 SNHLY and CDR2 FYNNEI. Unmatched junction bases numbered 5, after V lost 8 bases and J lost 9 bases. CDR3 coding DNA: TGTGCCAGCGGACTAGCGGGGGGGCCTATTGAGCAGTTCTTC. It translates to CASGLAGGPIEQFF.

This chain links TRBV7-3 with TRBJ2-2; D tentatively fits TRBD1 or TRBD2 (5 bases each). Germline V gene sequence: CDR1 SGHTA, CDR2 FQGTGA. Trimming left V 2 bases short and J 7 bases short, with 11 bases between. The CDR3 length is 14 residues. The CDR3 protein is CASSLGDDSGELFF. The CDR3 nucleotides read TGTGCCAGCAGCTTAGGGGACGACAGCGGGGAGCTGTTTTTT.

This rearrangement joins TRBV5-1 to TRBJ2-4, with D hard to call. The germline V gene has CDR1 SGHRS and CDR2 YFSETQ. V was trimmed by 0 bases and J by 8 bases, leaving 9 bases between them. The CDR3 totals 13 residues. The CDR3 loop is CASSLGQVDIQYF. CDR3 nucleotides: TGCGCCAGCAGCTTGGGCCAAGTGGACATTCAGTACTTC.

CDR3 sequence (DNA): TGTGCCAGCAGTGACCGGGTGAACACTGAAGCTTTCTTT. It specifies CASSDRVNTEAFF. The rearrangement uses TRBV6-5 and TRBJ1-1; unclear D gene. CDR1 MNHEY and CDR2 SVGAGI come from the germline V gene. The CDR3 consists of 13 residues. V dropped 5 bases and J dropped 0 bases, with 7 bases sitting between them.

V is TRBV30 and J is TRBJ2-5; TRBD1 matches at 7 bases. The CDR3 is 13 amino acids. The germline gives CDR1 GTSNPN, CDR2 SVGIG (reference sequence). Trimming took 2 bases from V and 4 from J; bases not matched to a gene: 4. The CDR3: CAWSKHRGETQYF. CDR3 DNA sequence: TGTGCCTGGAGTAAACACAGGGGAGAGACCCAGTACTTC.

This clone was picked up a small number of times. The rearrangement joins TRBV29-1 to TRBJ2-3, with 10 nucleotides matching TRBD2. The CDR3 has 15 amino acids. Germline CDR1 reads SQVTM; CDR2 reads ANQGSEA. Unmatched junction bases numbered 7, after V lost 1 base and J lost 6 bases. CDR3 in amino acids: CSVEGTSGIRDTQYF. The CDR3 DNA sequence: TGCAGCGTTGAAGGGACTAGCGGCATCCGGGATACGCAGTATTTT.

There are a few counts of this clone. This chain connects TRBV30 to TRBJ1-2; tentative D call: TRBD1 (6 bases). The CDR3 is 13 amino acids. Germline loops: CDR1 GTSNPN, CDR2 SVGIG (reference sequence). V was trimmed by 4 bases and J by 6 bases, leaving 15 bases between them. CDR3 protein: CAWTPAWTDGYTF. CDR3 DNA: TGTGCCTGGACACCTGCGTGGACAGATGGCTACACCTTC.

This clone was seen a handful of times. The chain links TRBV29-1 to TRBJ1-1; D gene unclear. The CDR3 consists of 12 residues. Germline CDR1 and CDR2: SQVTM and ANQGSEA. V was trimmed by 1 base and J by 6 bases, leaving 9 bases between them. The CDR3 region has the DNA TGCAGCGTTGAAGTTTTAACAGCTGAAGCTTTCTTT. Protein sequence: CSVEVLTAEAFF.

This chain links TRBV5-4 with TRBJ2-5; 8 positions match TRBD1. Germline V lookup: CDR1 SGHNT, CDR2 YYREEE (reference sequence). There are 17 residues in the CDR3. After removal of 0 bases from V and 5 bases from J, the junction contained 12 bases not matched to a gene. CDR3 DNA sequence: TGTGCCAGCAGCTTGGGGTCAGGGGGCACCCCTCGGGAGACCCAGTACTTC. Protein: CASSLGSGGTPRETQYF.

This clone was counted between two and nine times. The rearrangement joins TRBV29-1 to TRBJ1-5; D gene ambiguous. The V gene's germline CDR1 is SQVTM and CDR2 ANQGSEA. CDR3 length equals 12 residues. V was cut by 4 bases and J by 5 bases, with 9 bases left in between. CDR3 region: CSVANWDQPQHF. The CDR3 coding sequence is TGCAGCGTTGCTAATTGGGATCAGCCCCAGCATTTT.

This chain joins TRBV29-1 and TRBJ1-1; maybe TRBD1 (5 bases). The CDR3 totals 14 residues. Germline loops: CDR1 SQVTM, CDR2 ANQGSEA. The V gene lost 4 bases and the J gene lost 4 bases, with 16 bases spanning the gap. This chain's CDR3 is CSVVSLGGGTEAFF. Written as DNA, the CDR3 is TGCAGCGTTGTCAGTCTCGGCGGGGGCACTGAAGCTTTCTTT.

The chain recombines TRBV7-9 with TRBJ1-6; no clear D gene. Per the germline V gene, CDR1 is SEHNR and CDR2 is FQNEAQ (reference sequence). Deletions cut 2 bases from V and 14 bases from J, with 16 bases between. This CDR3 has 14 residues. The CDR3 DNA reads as TGTGCCAGCAGCTTACGGGAGAATCAATTCACCCTCCACTTT. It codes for CASSLRENQFTLHF.

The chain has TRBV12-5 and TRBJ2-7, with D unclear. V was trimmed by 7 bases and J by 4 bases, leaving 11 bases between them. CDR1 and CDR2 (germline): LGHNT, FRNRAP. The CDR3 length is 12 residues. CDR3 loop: CASAPGGYEQYF. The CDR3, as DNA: TGTGCTAGTGCCCCCGGCGGATACGAGCAGTACTTC.

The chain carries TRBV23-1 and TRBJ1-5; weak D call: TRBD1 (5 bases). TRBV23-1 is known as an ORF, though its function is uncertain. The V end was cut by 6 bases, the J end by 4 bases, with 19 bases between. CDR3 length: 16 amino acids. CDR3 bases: TGCGCCAGCAGCCCCATCCGGGACCGGTGGAATCAGCCCCAGCATTTT. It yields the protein CASSPIRDRWNQPQHF.